These 25 T cell receptor beta chains were all obtained from the same sample, sequenced in a study of shared clonotypes between healthy human individuals. Sequencing used immunoSEQ multiplex PCR; TCRdb keeps in-frame clones, though not all of them. This table has about 770,000 clones, 72% appearing once. Sequencing was carried out using memory CD4+ T cells sorted from blood. Subset defined: CD45RA-negative fraction. Receptors were obtained from a woman younger than 45 in good health.

V usage is TRBV18 and J usage is TRBJ2-7; 12 nucleotides line up with TRBD2. The germline V gene has CDR1 KGHSH and CDR2 LQKENI. V lost 3 bases to trimming and J lost 1 base; unmatched junction nucleotides: 7. This CDR3 contains 17 residues. The chain's CDR3 is CASSPFQLAGGSYEQYF. The DNA of the CDR3 is TGTGCCAGCTCACCGTTCCAACTAGCGGGAGGATCCTACGAGCAGTACTTC.

This chain connects TRBV27 to TRBJ2-5; D gene uncertain. CDR1 is MNHEY and CDR2 is SMNVEV in the germline V gene (reference sequence). There are 12 residues in the CDR3. V lost 7 bases to trimming and J lost 1 base, with 7 bases between them. The CDR3, as DNA: TGTGCCAGCACGTCCGCCCAAGAGACCCAGTACTTC. Translation: CASTSAQETQYF.

The chain uses TRBV2 and TRBJ2-4, with D perhaps TRBD2 (6 bases). CDR1 is SNHLY and CDR2 is FYNNEI in the germline V gene. CDR3 length: 16 residues. Deletions cut 6 bases from V and 0 bases from J, with 15 bases between. The CDR3 loop is CASRAWEDLAKNIQYF. Written as DNA, the CDR3 is TGTGCCAGCAGGGCCTGGGAGGACCTAGCCAAAAACATTCAGTACTTC.

V usage is TRBV5-1 and J usage is TRBJ1-1; D is unclear. The CDR3 is made up of 14 amino acids. Between the trimmed V and J ends, which lost 4 bases and 1 base, there was a span of 11 bases. Germline assignment: CDR1 SGHRS and CDR2 YFSETQ. The CDR3 DNA follows: TGCGCCAGCAGCCGAGGAACAGCGAACACTGAAGCTTTCTTT. It yields the protein CASSRGTANTEAFF.

The chain links TRBV5-4 to TRBJ1-1; no clear D. Germline lookup yields CDR1 SGHNT and CDR2 YYREEE (reference sequence). V was pared by 0 bases and J by 4 bases, with 10 bases between. CDR3 length: 14 amino acids. The CDR3 nucleotides are TGTGCCAGCAGCTTGGATACAGCACTCACTGAAGCTTTCTTT. Amino acid sequence: CASSLDTALTEAFF.

This clone was seen only a few times. The J gene is TRBJ1-5, the V gene TRBV10-1; no clear D. The CDR3 is made up of 12 amino acids. The germline V gene has CDR1 WNHNN and CDR2 SYGVQD (reference sequence). V was pared by 5 bases and J by 9 bases, with 11 bases between. Written as DNA, the CDR3 is TGCGCCAGCAGTACCGGAGAGGGGCCCCAGCATTTT. Its protein is CASSTGEGPQHF.

V gene TRBV14 combines with J gene TRBJ2-7, with a weak D call TRBD2 (5 bases). The CDR3 totals 17 residues. Germline V gene sequence: CDR1 SGHDN, CDR2 FVKESK. V gave up 4 bases and J gave up 0 bases, with 19 bases separating them. CDR3 amino acids: CASSRGLHKSTSYEQYF. The CDR3 nucleotides read TGTGCCAGCAGCCGCGGACTGCATAAGAGCACCTCCTACGAGCAGTACTTC.

V gene TRBV6-5 combines with J gene TRBJ1-2; TRBD1 matches at 8 bases. The CDR3 has 14 amino acids. Germline V gene sequence: CDR1 MNHEY, CDR2 SVGAGI. The V segment lost 4 bases and the J segment 5 bases; nucleotides outside the gene matches: 6. DNA for the CDR3: TGTGCCAGCAGTTCCAGGACAGGGCATTATGGCTACACCTTC. Translated: CASSSRTGHYGYTF.

In this sample, this clone turned up a few times. The chain employs TRBV18 and TRBJ1-1; tentative D call: TRBD1 (5 bases). The V end lost 4 bases, the J end lost 1 base, and 10 bases lay between the germline ends. The CDR3 loop spans 14 amino acids. Per the germline V gene, CDR1 is KGHSH and CDR2 is LQKENI. The CDR3 nucleotides are TGTGCCAGCTCACTAGGGGTTGGGAACACTGAAGCTTTCTTT. This gives the protein CASSLGVGNTEAFF.

V gene TRBV25-1 combines with J gene TRBJ2-3, with D perhaps TRBD1 (6 bases). The CDR3 sequence is 15 residues long. CDR1 is MGHDK, CDR2 SYGVNS, per germline. Trimming shortened V by 6 bases and J by 3 bases, and 16 bases separated the two germline ends. The CDR3 loop reads CASSGTGTITDTQYF. CDR3 nucleotides: TGTGCCAGCAGCGGAACCGGGACAATTACAGATACGCAGTATTTT.

The chain has TRBV25-1 and TRBJ2-1, with D tentatively TRBD1 (5 bases). The CDR3 extends over 15 amino acids. Germline-derived CDR1 and CDR2 are MGHDK and SYGVNS. Between the trimmed V and J ends, which lost 2 bases and 4 bases, there was a span of 12 bases. CDR3 sequence reads: CASSEVNDRYNEQFF. The CDR3 nucleotides read TGTGCCAGCAGTGAAGTCAACGACAGATACAATGAGCAGTTCTTC. Based on the CDR3 plus reference TRBV25-1 and TRBJ2-1, the full variable domain is EADIYQTPRYLVIGTGKKITLECSQTMGHDKMYWYQQDPGMELHLIHYSYGVNSTEKGDLSSESTVSRIRTEHFPLTLESARPSHTSQYLCASSEVNDRYNEQFFGPGTRLTVL.

The chain carries TRBV10-3 and TRBJ2-1, with 10 bases lining up with TRBD2. Germline-derived CDR1 and CDR2 are ENHRY and SYGVKD. The CDR3 is made up of 15 amino acids. V dropped 6 bases and J dropped 5; count of bases not matched to a gene: 7. The CDR3 nucleotides are TGTGCCATCAGCAATCTAGCGGGAGCAAACAATGAGCAGTTCTTC. Amino acid sequence: CAISNLAGANNEQFF.

The chain carries TRBV5-8 and TRBJ2-7; TRBD1 matches 8 bases. V was pared by 1 base and J by 4 bases, with 1 base of the junction left unmatched. The CDR3 sequence is 13 residues long. CDR1 and CDR2 from the germline V gene are SGHTS and YDEGEE. The CDR3 DNA reads as TGTGCCAGCAGCTTGCAGGGGGCGTACGAGCAGTACTTC. It codes for CASSLQGAYEQYF.

This clone appeared once. The chain is built from TRBV5-4 and TRBJ2-3; 7 bases are shared with TRBD2. Trimming took 4 bases from V and 2 from J; bases not matched to a gene: 4. The CDR3 is 14 residues long. Germline CDR1 reads SGHNT; CDR2 reads YYREEE (reference sequence). The CDR3 reads CASSGSGSTDTQYF. The CDR3 region has the DNA TGTGCCAGCAGCGGTAGCGGGTCCACAGATACGCAGTATTTT.

V gene TRBV4-2 combines with J gene TRBJ2-3, with D perhaps given as TRBD1 or TRBD2 (6 bases each). Trimming shortened V by 5 bases and J by 1 base, and 28 bases separated the two germline ends. The CDR3 is made up of 20 amino acids. CDR1 and CDR2 from the germline V gene are LGHNA and YNFKEQ. CDR3 DNA: TGTGCCAGCAGCGAGCGAAGTGGGGGGCGTTGGCTAGCGCGCACAGATACGCAGTATTTT. Amino acids: CASSERSGGRWLARTDTQYF.

The chain recombines TRBV5-1 with TRBJ2-2; 11 bases are a match to TRBD2. Losses at the gene ends were 2 bases for V and 6 bases for J; bases not matched to a gene: 6. This CDR3 region has 16 residues. CDR1 and CDR2 (germline): SGHRS, YFSETQ. CDR3 nucleotide sequence: TGCGCCAGCAGCTTAGCTCTAGCGGGAGGACCCGGGGAGCTGTTTTTT. This translates into CASSLALAGGPGELFF.

This clone was detected only a few times. The chain recombines TRBV29-1 with TRBJ2-7, with 8 bases identical to TRBD1. V lost 7 bases and J lost 1; bases outside the gene matches: 6. The CDR3 extends over 13 amino acids. Germline loops: CDR1 SQVTM, CDR2 ANQGSEA. The CDR3 loop reads CSAIRDRSYEQYF. DNA of the CDR3: TGCAGCGCTATCCGGGACAGGTCCTACGAGCAGTACTTC.

This chain connects TRBV7-8 to TRBJ2-3; D is possibly TRBD2 (5 bases). This CDR3 has 15 amino acids. V was cut by 5 bases and J by 1 base, with 13 bases left in between. Germline-derived CDR1 and CDR2 are SGHVS and FQNEAQ. CDR3: CASSRSGLGTDTQYF. The CDR3 nucleotides read TGTGCCAGCAGCAGGAGCGGCCTAGGCACAGATACGCAGTATTTT.

This clone was recorded a few times. The V and J genes are TRBV5-6 and TRBJ2-7, with D perhaps matching TRBD1 (6 bases). This CDR3 comprises 14 residues. In germline, CDR1 is SGHDT, CDR2 YYEEEE. Trimming stripped 4 bases from V and 6 bases from J, with 17 bases between. The CDR3 reads CASSLPGTGPEQYF. The CDR3 DNA reads TGTGCCAGCAGCCTTCCGGGCACAGGGCCCGAGCAGTACTTC.

This clone has just one count. Other DNA sequences in the sample encode the same CDR3. The chain joins TRBV18 to TRBJ2-2; D is unresolved. Germline V gene lookup returns CDR1 KGHSH and CDR2 LQKENI. The CDR3 spans 12 residues. The ends were cut back, 3 bases at V and 6 bases at J, with 5 bases in the middle. CDR3 amino acids: CASSPVPGELFF. DNA for the CDR3: TGTGCCAGCTCACCGGTCCCCGGGGAGCTGTTTTTT.

The chain is built from TRBV2 and TRBJ2-3; 7 nucleotides line up with TRBD2. The germline CDR1 and CDR2 sequences are SNHLY and FYNNEI. This CDR3 has 15 amino acids. The V gene end was trimmed by 5 bases and the J gene end by 2 bases; junction bases not matched to a gene: 7. The CDR3 DNA reads as TGTGCCAGCAGTCAGGCTAGCGGATACACAGATACGCAGTATTTT. Its protein product is CASSQASGYTDTQYF.

The gene calls are TRBV19 and TRBJ2-2; 9 bases fit TRBD1. Germline loops: CDR1 LNHDA, CDR2 SQIVND (reference sequence). CDR3 size: 15 residues. V gave up 4 bases and J gave up 7 bases; unmatched junction bases: 7. For the CDR3, the DNA is TGTGCCAGTAGTACCCGACAGGGGGAGGTCGGGGAGCTGTTTTTT. Protein sequence: CASSTRQGEVGELFF.

The rearrangement joins TRBV2 to TRBJ2-1; a possible D gene is TRBD2 (6 bases). CDR3 size: 13 residues. Germline-derived CDR1 and CDR2 are SNHLY and FYNNEI. Between the trimmed V and J ends, which lost 5 bases and 5 bases, there was a span of 10 bases. CDR3: CASSLTRNNEQFF. CDR3 DNA: TGTGCCAGCAGTCTGACTAGAAACAATGAGCAGTTCTTC.

This chain joins TRBV28 and TRBJ1-1; 7 nucleotides match TRBD1. Germline CDR1 and CDR2: MDHEN and SYDVKM. The CDR3 contains 16 residues. V gave up 5 bases and J gave up 9 bases; unmatched junction bases: 18. CDR3 loop: CASSVRLLGRGNKAFF. The CDR3 bases are TGTGCCAGCAGTGTCCGTTTGCTCGGCAGGGGGAATAAAGCTTTCTTT.

The chain couples TRBV5-1 to TRBJ1-1, with TRBD1 identical over 9 bases. Germline trimming cut 3 bases from V and 7 bases from J; bases unmatched to any gene: 13. Germline-derived CDR1 and CDR2 are SGHRS and YFSETQ. The CDR3 loop spans 16 amino acids. CDR3 nucleotide sequence: TGCGCCAGCAGCTCTCGTCAAGGACAGGGGCCGGGTGAAGCTTTCTTT. This sequence encodes CASSSRQGQGPGEAFF.